The 12 T cell receptor beta chains below come from one sample, sequenced in a study of T cell repertoires in cytomegalovirus infection. For these TCRs, the target antigens are not known. TCRdb re-called the reads through MiXCR, storing one row per CDR3 protein. The sample contains 40,000 to 60,000 distinct CDR3 sequences, about a fifth of which appear only once. Sequencing used CD8+ T cells from cultured PBMCs, obtained from culture after CMV antigen stimulation. Receptors were obtained from a human donor in good health (CMV status not recorded). Some clones in this sample may be carry-over from other donors' samples.

This clonotype was seen more than once but under ten times. The V and J genes are TRBV28 and TRBJ2-5; D call uncertain. The germline V gene has CDR1 MDHEN and CDR2 SYDVKM. The CDR3 loop spans 13 amino acids. V lost 2 bases to trimming and J lost 4 bases, with 8 bases between them. The CDR3, as DNA: TGTGCCAGCAGTTTAAAAATGGTAGAGACCCAGTACTTC. Translation gives CASSLKMVETQYF.

This clonotype was picked up many times. The chain joins TRBV27 to TRBJ2-1; TRBD2 matches at 7 bases. V lost 8 bases to trimming and J lost 4 bases; unmatched junction nucleotides: 8. Per germline, CDR1 MNHEY and CDR2 SMNVEV (reference sequence). This CDR3 is built from 14 residues. The CDR3 region is CASSLGAGYNEQFF. The CDR3 nucleotides are TGTGCCAGCTCCTTGGGAGCGGGGTACAATGAGCAGTTCTTC.

CDR3 region: CASSSIISSYNEQFF. The DNA of the CDR3 is TGTGCCAGCAGCTCTATAATCAGCTCCTACAATGAGCAGTTCTTC. This sequence joins TRBV7-3 and TRBJ2-1; D is unresolved. V lost 4 bases, J lost 0 bases, and 10 bases lay in between. The CDR3 consists of 15 residues. Per the germline V gene, CDR1 is SGHTA and CDR2 is FQGTGA.

This CDR3 reads CATSDPQGDTNTGELFF. The CDR3 DNA reads as TGTGCCACCAGTGATCCACAGGGGGACACGAACACCGGGGAGCTGTTTTTT. The chain joins TRBV24-1 to TRBJ2-2; 8 bases line up with TRBD1. The length of the CDR3 is 17 residues. Germline V gene data show CDR1 as KGHDR and CDR2 as SFDVKD. With 3 bases clipped from V and 0 bases from J, the junction kept 5 bases outside the gene matches.

The chain has TRBV6-4 and TRBJ2-3, with 12 nucleotides matching TRBD2. V trimming: 2 bases; J trimming: 0 bases; junction bases outside the gene matches: 0. CDR1 is MRHNA and CDR2 is SNTAGT in the germline V gene. This CDR3 is 16 amino acids long. CDR3 in amino acids: CASSDGTSGSTDTQYF. CDR3 DNA: TGTGCCAGCAGTGACGGGACTAGCGGGAGCACAGATACGCAGTATTTT.

The rearrangement joins TRBV7-2 to TRBJ2-1; 9 nucleotides agree with TRBD2. This CDR3 contains 17 residues. V shed 8 bases and J 3 bases; nucleotides not matched to a gene: 14. Germline-derived CDR1 and CDR2 are SGHTA and FQGNSA. This CDR3 reads CASLRGAGGPSYNEQFF. CDR3 in DNA: TGTGCCAGCCTTAGAGGCGCGGGGGGGCCGAGCTACAATGAGCAGTTCTTC. The full variable domain, rest sourced from reference TRBV7-2 and TRBJ2-1, is GAGVSQSPSNKVTEKGKDVELRCDPISGHTALYWYRQSLGQGLEFLIYFQGNSAPDKSGLPSDRFSAERTGGSVSTLTIQRTQQEDSAVYLCASLRGAGGPSYNEQFFGPGTRLTVL.

This chain links TRBV7-2 with TRBJ2-7, with 7 bases that match TRBD1. Germline CDR1 is SGHTA and CDR2 is FQGNSA. The CDR3 consists of 13 residues. Germline trimming cut 4 bases from V and 3 bases from J; bases unmatched to any gene: 3. This chain's CDR3 is CASSYRDSYEQYF. The CDR3 DNA is TGTGCCAGCAGCTACCGGGACAGCTACGAGCAGTACTTC. Variable domain in full (rest from reference TRBV7-2 and TRBJ2-7): GAGVSQSPSNKVTEKGKDVELRCDPISGHTALYWYRQSLGQGLEFLIYFQGNSAPDKSGLPSDRFSAERTGGSVSTLTIQRTQQEDSAVYLCASSYRDSYEQYFGPGTRLTVT.

The chain has TRBV4-1 and TRBJ2-3, with TRBD2 matching 9 bases. The CDR3 loop spans 14 amino acids. Trimming at V came to 5 bases and at J to 4 bases, leaving 4 bases not matched to a gene. The germline V gene encodes CDR1 MGHRA and CDR2 YSYEKL. CDR3 sequence reads: CASSSGLASDTQYF. The CDR3 DNA reads TGCGCCAGCAGCTCGGGACTAGCCTCAGATACGCAGTATTTT.

Comments on this clonotype: With a much larger clone just one base away, this may be a read error. The chain combines TRBV7-9 with TRBJ1-1, with a tentative D call TRBD1 (6 bases). The CDR3 consists of 17 residues. Trimming pared 5 bases from V and 1 base from J, leaving 20 bases between. CDR1 is SEHNR, CDR2 FQNEAQ, per germline (reference sequence). In DNA form, the CDR3 reads TGTGCCAGCAGCACAAGGGGGATAGGGTGGGAGAACACTGAAGCTTTCTTT. This translates into CASSTRGIGWENTEAFF. Full variable domain (remainder filled in from reference TRBV7-9 and TRBJ1-1): DTGVSQNPRHKITKRGQNVTFRCDPISEHNRLYWYRQTLGQGPEFLTYFQNEAQLEKSRLLSDRFSAERPKGSFSTLEIQRTEQGDSAMYLCASSTRGIGWENTEAFFGQGTRLTVV.

The CDR3 is CAWPARDRGRNTEAFF. The CDR3 region has the DNA TGTGCCTGGCCTGCCCGGGACAGGGGGCGAAATACTGAAGCTTTCTTT. The chain carries TRBV30 and TRBJ1-1; 12 bases fit TRBD1. V was pared by 5 bases and J by 5 bases, with 12 bases of the junction left unmatched. CDR1 and CDR2 from the germline V gene are GTSNPN and SVGIG (reference sequence). This CDR3 region has 16 residues. Based on the CDR3 plus reference TRBV30 and TRBJ1-1, the full variable domain is SQTIHQWPATLVQPVGSPLSLECTVEGTSNPNLYWYRQAAGRGLQLLFYSVGIGQISSEVPQNLSASRPQDRQFILSSKKLLLSDSGFYLCAWPARDRGRNTEAFFGQGTRLTVV.

The rearrangement links TRBV20-1 to TRBJ2-1; possibly TRBD2 for D (5 bases). This CDR3 has 15 amino acids. Trimming pared 1 base from V and 1 base from J, leaving 11 bases between. The germline V gene has CDR1 DFQATT and CDR2 SNEGSKA (reference sequence). The DNA of the CDR3 is TGCAGTGCTAGAGGACAACTAGAGTCCTACAATGAGCAGTTCTTC. Its protein is CSARGQLESYNEQFF.

This clonotype was seen more than once but under ten times. This rearrangement joins TRBV7-2 to TRBJ2-7, with D tentatively TRBD1 (6 bases). The germline V gene has CDR1 SGHTA and CDR2 FQGNSA. V lost 4 bases, J lost 0 bases, and 16 bases lay in between. This CDR3 comprises 16 residues. CDR3 DNA: TGTGCCAGCAGCTCGCGCGGCGACAGGAGCTCCTACGAGCAGTACTTC. Translated: CASSSRGDRSSYEQYF.